A selection of T cell receptor beta chains follows, all from one sample in a study of T cells in Graves' hyperthyroidism and ophthalmopathy. TCRdb re-derived calls from the multiplex PCR reads in MiXCR, one entry per CDR3 protein. The data contain about 500,000 distinct CDR3 sequences, over 45% of them singletons. Sequenced: peripheral blood or thyroid tissue (not recorded which). These receptor sequences come from an adult woman with Graves' disease, either hyperthyroidism or ophthalmopathy (not recorded which). Both conserved end residues are part of each CDR3. D genes are given only for firm matches. The size entry is marked missing in some rows and otherwise reads once, few, many or a size class.

d_gene,j_gene,v_gene,abundance,CDR3aa,CDR3nt
.,TRBJ1-5,TRBV2,many,CASSEGYQPQHF,TGTGCCAGCAGTGAAGGTTATCAGCCCCAGCATTTT
.,TRBJ2-7,TRBV29-1,.,CSVELGVYEQYF,TGCAGCGTTGAATTAGGAGTCTACGAGCAGTACTTC
.,TRBJ2-5,TRBV7-1,.,CASSSQGLKETQYF,TGTGCCAGCAGCTCACAGGGGTTGAAGGAGACCCAGTACTTC
.,TRBJ1-3,TRBV5-1,many,CASSGTGAGNTIYF,TGCGCCAGCAGCGGAACAGGCGCTGGAAACACCATATATTTT
.,TRBJ1-1,TRBV12-3/TRBV12-4,many,CASSLESVLYKAFF,TGTGCCAGCAGTTTAGAGTCGGTCCTTTATAAGGCTTTCTTT
TRBD1,TRBJ1-5,TRBV27,.,CASSYFRQGRNQPQHF,TGTGCCAGCAGCTACTTCCGACAGGGGCGCAATCAGCCCCAGCATTTT
TRBD2,TRBJ2-5,TRBV7-3,few,CASSLLAGGPAGETQYF,TGTGCCAGCAGTTTACTAGCGGGAGGGCCTGCGGGGGAGACCCAGTACTTC
.,TRBJ2-7,TRBV19,.,CASSNPGRTYEQYF,TGTGCCAGTAGTAACCCGGGACGAACCTACGAGCAGTACTTC
TRBD1,TRBJ1-1,TRBV15,many,CATSRGQGVSEAFF,TGTGCCACCAGCAGAGGACAGGGGGTCTCTGAAGCTTTCTTT
.,TRBJ1-4,TRBV15,.,CATSRGQLTNEKLFF,TGTGCCACCAGCAGAGGACAGTTAACTAATGAAAAACTGTTTTTT